This TCR beta chain was identified during a study of blood T cell repertoires in COVID-19. The V gene lost 5 bases and the J gene lost 6 bases, with 16 bases spanning the gap. Looked up from germline, CDR1 is LGHDT and CDR2 is YNNKEL (reference sequence). The CDR3 runs 14 residues. The protocol was immunoSEQ multiplex PCR, while the TCRdb copy is restricted to in-frame clones and leaves out a portion. The sample shows 180,000 or so clones, roughly 87% of them seen only once. This TCR was recovered from a man between 50 and 59 years old who had recovered from COVID-19. The sample taken for sequencing was PBMCs or T cells enriched from blood (not recorded which). The chain links TRBV3-1 (or the pseudogene TRBV3-2) to TRBJ1-2; TRBD1 might be the D (5 bases). CDR3 region: CASSTLDRNNGYTF. CDR3 nucleotides: TGTGCCAGCAGCACCCTAGACAGAAACAATGGCTACACCTTC.